The entry that follows covers one T cell receptor (beta chain) sequence. The target antigen is unknown. The whole isolated RNA underwent reverse transcription, so sequencing captured expressed TCRB transcripts. The assay was immunoSEQ multiplex PCR, and TCRdb's table has in-frame clones only and misses some. The sample includes 900,000 or so clones, about 17% seen only once; the top ten take 0.023%. Trimming shortened V by 0 bases and J by 0 bases, and 4 bases separated the two germline ends. Germline V gene lookup returns CDR1 MGHRA and CDR2 YSYEKL. CDR3 length: 14 amino acids. Sorted cells reached over 98% purity in every population. The record originates from a study of beta chain features in type 1 diabetes. Study results and limitations: Short templates might get an advantage during PCR, and this would be equal in patients and controls. Patients' naive, central memory and Treg TCRB repertoires seemed closer to one another than those of healthy donors. For Type 1 diabetes patients, all four CD4+ subsets carried TCRB CDR3s that were moderately but significantly shorter.

This TCR came from a woman aged 18-35 years in good health. The sequencing input was naive CD4+ T cells from blood. V and J are TRBV4-1 and TRBJ2-3; unclear D gene. The CDR3 nucleotides are TGCGCCAGCAGCCAAGATCGAAGCACAGATACGCAGTATTTT. Translation: CASSQDRSTDTQYF.